This T cell receptor (beta chain) was captured in a study of T cell clones after liver transplantation. Study as a whole: Liver transplant recipients had immunosuppression withdrawal attempted within 2 years. TCRbeta sequencing after a pre-transplant mixed lymphocyte reaction identified graft-donor-reactive clones, later tracked in post-transplant blood. Apart from a few HCV-positive recipients, transplants were for non-autoimmune, non-viral reasons. At least one year of complete immunosuppression withdrawal without enzymes over twice normal defined tolerance.

The table lists this clone with a few counts. Germline assignment: CDR1 KGHSH and CDR2 LQKENI. The CDR3 is made up of 15 amino acids. The V end lost 6 bases, the J end lost 0 bases, and 12 bases lay between the germline ends. Here immunoSEQ multiplex PCR was the method, and the copy in TCRdb shows in-frame clones only, minus some. The sample holds 45,000 to 60,000 clones, roughly three quarters seen once. The chain combines TRBV18 with TRBJ1-3, with a weak D call TRBD1 (5 bases). This clonotype originated in a human patient who received a liver transplant. Some T cells may have originated in the graft donor. This material consisted of CD4+ T cells from blood, taken at the 22-month timepoint. CDR3 coding DNA: TGTGCCAGCTCCCCGGGACCTGACTCTGGAAACACCATATATTTT. It encodes CASSPGPDSGNTIYF.